This T cell receptor beta chain is from a study of cytomegalovirus exposure and HLA in healthy donors. This clone was seen a few times. Germline V gene lookup returns CDR1 SEHNR and CDR2 FQNEAQ (reference sequence). The CDR3 has 15 amino acids. The V end was cut by 1 base, the J end by 2 bases, with 10 bases between. 13 Jbeta primers and 60 Vbeta primers were used for the PCR. TCRdb keeps only in-frame clones here, not all; method: immunoSEQ multiplex PCR. This table holds about 200,000 clones, roughly four fifths found once. Sequencing used PBMCs. The sequence was collected from a man in his forties in good health and CMV-seropositive. V usage is TRBV7-9 and J usage is TRBJ2-3; possibly TRBD2 for D (5 bases). In nucleotides, the CDR3 is TGTGCCAGCAGCTTAGGCGCGGGTCACACAGATACGCAGTATTTT. This sequence encodes CASSLGAGHTDTQYF.